This T cell receptor beta chain was recorded in a study of T cell changes during pregnancy in multiple sclerosis (dated by TCRdb to about 2019). About the investigation overall: The study looked at changes in the T cell repertoire across pregnancy in women with multiple sclerosis.

A note on this clone: Its specific antigen is unknown. Base qualities are not at hand, and no much larger clone is one base apart.

Reading the germline V gene gives CDR1 LGHNA and CDR2 YNFKEQ. V trim: 0 bases; J trim: 13 bases; unmatched bases: 14. Reading from cysteine to phenylalanine, the CDR3 counts 15 amino acids. Only the CDR3 DNA is retained, 45 bases long and in frame from the first base. Library preparation was by the immunoSEQ multiplex PCR assay. TCRdb mirrors the immuneACCESS table, restricted to in-frame sequences. Some clones are absent from its copies; in checked studies, under half trace to an unresolved V gene, and the reason for the others is unknown. The sample table lists 40,000 to 60,000 clones, around 93% of them with a count of one. The ten largest make up around 1% of the sample.

Rearrangement joined TRBV4-2 to TRBJ2-5; 7 of the junction bases match TRBD2. Material: peripheral blood, obtained after pregnancy. This clonotype was obtained from a female donor with multiple sclerosis, enrolled in a pregnancy study. Read as DNA, the sequence is TGTGCCAGCAGCCAAGAGGCTAGCGGTCTAGGGAGGTGGTACTTC. It specifies CASSQEASGLGRWYF.